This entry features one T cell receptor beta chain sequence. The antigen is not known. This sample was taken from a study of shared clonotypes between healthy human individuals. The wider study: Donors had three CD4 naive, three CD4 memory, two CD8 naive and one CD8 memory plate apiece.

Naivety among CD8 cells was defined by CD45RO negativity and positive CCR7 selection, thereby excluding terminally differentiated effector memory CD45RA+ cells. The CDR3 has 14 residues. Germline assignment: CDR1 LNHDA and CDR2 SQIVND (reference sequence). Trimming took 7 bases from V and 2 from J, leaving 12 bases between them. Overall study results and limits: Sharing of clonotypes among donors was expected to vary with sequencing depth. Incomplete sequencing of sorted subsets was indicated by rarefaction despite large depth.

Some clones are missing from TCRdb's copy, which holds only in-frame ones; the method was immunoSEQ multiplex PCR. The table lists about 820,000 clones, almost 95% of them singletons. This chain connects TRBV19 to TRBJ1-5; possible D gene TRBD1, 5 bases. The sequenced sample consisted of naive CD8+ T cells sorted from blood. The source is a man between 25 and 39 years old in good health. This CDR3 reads CASKLDRGNQPQHF. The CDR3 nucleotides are TGTGCCAGTAAGCTAGACAGAGGCAATCAGCCCCAGCATTTT.